The next 25 T cell receptor beta chains were all read from a single sample in a study of type 1 regulatory T cells. TCRdb re-called the reads with MiXCR, one entry per CDR3 protein. Among approximately 14,000 distinct CDR3 sequences listed, roughly an eighth were seen once. These receptors lack a known antigen. Sequenced sample: cultured T cells, either the whole culture or a sorted T cell fraction (not recorded which). The receptors originated from a human donor in good health.

This clonotype was seen at least ten times. This chain joins TRBV6-5 and TRBJ2-7; D may be TRBD1 (6 bases). Trimming left V 5 bases short and J 6 bases short, with 14 bases between. Germline V gives CDR1 MNHEY, CDR2 SVGAGI. The CDR3 has 13 amino acids. The CDR3 bases are TGTGCCAGCAGTCAGGGGTCTACGGGCGAGCAGTACTTC. Translated, it gives CASSQGSTGEQYF.

This clonotype occurred many times. The chain recombines TRBV4-3 with TRBJ2-1; no firm D call. The CDR3 is 14 residues long. Germline CDR1 LGHNA, CDR2 YSLEER. V was clipped by 1 base and J by 10 bases, with 14 bases between them. In DNA form, the CDR3 reads TGCGCCAGCAGCCAAGTATTCGGACCCGCGGAGCAGTTCTTC. Protein product: CASSQVFGPAEQFF.

Ten or more counts support this clonotype. The chain carries TRBV5-1 and TRBJ2-4; 7 nucleotides match TRBD2. Trimming cost V 4 bases and J 6 bases; bases outside gene matches: 10. Germline loops: CDR1 SGHRS, CDR2 YFSETQ. CDR3 length: 15 residues. The CDR3 loop is CASSLRSGGGNIQYF. In DNA form, the CDR3 reads TGCGCCAGCAGCCTGAGGTCGGGGGGAGGAAACATTCAGTACTTC.

This clonotype was seen at least ten times. The chain has TRBV3-1 and TRBJ2-7; 11 bases match TRBD1. V shed 1 base and J 6 bases; nucleotides not matched to a gene: 2. Germline CDR1 reads LGHDT; CDR2 reads YNNKEL (reference sequence). This CDR3 is built from 14 residues. As DNA, the CDR3 is TGTGCCAGCAGCCAAGCGGACAGGGGGCCCGAGCAGTACTTC. Protein sequence: CASSQADRGPEQYF.

This clonotype was detected many times. The rearrangement joins TRBV7-2 to TRBJ1-3, with D possibly matching TRBD1 (5 bases). This CDR3 contains 14 residues. Germline assignment: CDR1 SGHTA and CDR2 FQGNSA. V lost 5 bases and J 4 bases, leaving 12 bases between the germline ends. In nucleotides, the CDR3 is TGTGCCAGCAGCCGCCTCCGGGGCGGAAACACCATATATTTT. Residues: CASSRLRGGNTIYF.

Ten or more counts support this clonotype. The chain combines TRBV6-1 with TRBJ2-1, with 10 bases aligning to TRBD2. The V gene's germline CDR1 is MNHNS and CDR2 SASEGT. The V and J ends lost 5 bases and 7 bases, in that order; junction bases with no gene match: 8. The CDR3 runs to 15 residues. CDR3 DNA sequence: TGTGCCAGCAGTCCCGGGACTAGCGCGGGGAATGAGCAGTTCTTC. This translates into CASSPGTSAGNEQFF.

This clonotype was seen many times. The rearrangement links TRBV5-1 to TRBJ1-3, with unresolved D. The CDR3 contains 14 residues. The germline V gene encodes CDR1 SGHRS and CDR2 YFSETQ. V shed 4 bases and J shed 0 bases, with 8 bases lying between them. The CDR3, as DNA: TGCGCCAGCAGCCCGGACGGCTCTGGAAACACCATATATTTT. Translation: CASSPDGSGNTIYF.

This clonotype was detected many times. The rearrangement uses TRBV28 and TRBJ2-5, with 13 nucleotides matching TRBD2. This CDR3 region has 16 residues. Germline trimming cut 3 bases from V and 4 bases from J; bases unmatched to any gene: 5. Germline assignment: CDR1 MDHEN and CDR2 SYDVKM. CDR3 amino acids: CASSFWTSGSSETQYF. In nucleotides, the CDR3 is TGTGCCAGCAGTTTTTGGACTAGCGGGAGCTCAGAGACCCAGTACTTC.

The sample holds a few counts of this clonotype. A much larger clone differs from this one at a single base, so this may be a read error. CDR3 DNA sequence: TGCAGCGTTGATCCAGGGGCGTCGAGCTCCTACAATGAGCAGTTCTTC. Encoded protein: CSVDPGASSSYNEQFF. The chain couples TRBV29-1 to TRBJ2-1; D perhaps matches TRBD1 (6 bases). Germline CDR1 is SQVTM and CDR2 is ANQGSEA. V gave up 3 bases and J gave up 0 bases, with 15 bases separating them. This CDR3 contains 16 residues.

The table lists this clonotype with many counts. The genes are TRBV11-2 and TRBJ2-7; D perhaps matches TRBD1 (6 bases). Germline assignment: CDR1 SGHAT and CDR2 FQNNGV. The CDR3 covers 14 residues. Between the trimmed V and J ends, which lost 2 bases and 6 bases, there was a span of 14 bases. CDR3 in amino acids: CASSLLHREAEQYF. The CDR3 DNA is TGTGCCAGCAGCTTATTGCACAGGGAAGCCGAGCAGTACTTC.

This clonotype was observed a handful of times. The V gene is TRBV6-1, the J gene TRBJ1-3; maybe TRBD1 (6 bases). Trimming shortened V by 6 bases and J by 0 bases, and 21 bases separated the two germline ends. In germline, CDR1 is MNHNS, CDR2 SASEGT. The CDR3 consists of 18 residues. In DNA, the CDR3 is TGTGCCAGCAGCGGTTCAGGGGACCAAGTGAGCTCTGGAAACACCATATATTTT. Protein: CASSGSGDQVSSGNTIYF.

This clonotype came up many times. The chain employs TRBV18 and TRBJ2-2; D is ambiguous. Germline V gives CDR1 KGHSH, CDR2 LQKENI. Trimming took 0 bases from V and 4 from J, leaving 9 bases between them. The CDR3 totals 15 residues. The DNA of the CDR3 is TGTGCCAGCTCACCACCTTCGGTAACCACCGGGGAGCTGTTTTTT. Its protein product is CASSPPSVTTGELFF. The entire variable domain, with the rest obtained from reference TRBV18 and TRBJ2-2, is as follows: NAGVMQNPRHLVRRRGQEARLRCSPMKGHSHVYWYRQLPEEGLKFMVYLQKENIIDESGMPKERFSAEFPKEGPSILRIQQVVRGDSAAYFCASSPPSVTTGELFFGEGSRLTVL.

The chain has TRBV5-1 and TRBJ2-3; 9 nucleotides line up with TRBD1. The J segment lost 2 bases and the V segment lost 4 bases, leaving 8 bases of the junction unmatched. Germline V lookup: CDR1 SGHRS, CDR2 YFSETQ. CDR3 length: 16 amino acids. CDR3 residues: CASSRGQGSNTDTQYF. The DNA for the CDR3 is TGCGCCAGCAGCCGGGGACAGGGCTCGAACACAGATACGCAGTATTTT.

The rearrangement joins TRBV12-3 or TRBV12-4 to TRBJ2-5, with 8 bases that match TRBD1. The CDR3 consists of 14 residues. The V gene end was trimmed by 0 bases and the J gene end by 6 bases; junction bases not matched to a gene: 3. CDR3 residues: CASSLAGTGQTQYF. The CDR3 region has the DNA TGTGCCAGCAGTTTAGCGGGGACAGGACAGACCCAGTACTTC.

The table lists this clonotype with many counts. The V call is TRBV10-3, the J call TRBJ1-1, with D perhaps matching TRBD1 (5 bases). V dropped 10 bases and J dropped 4 bases, with 13 bases sitting between them. This CDR3 has 12 amino acids. Germline assignment: CDR1 ENHRY and CDR2 SYGVKD. For the CDR3, the DNA is TGTGCCACCGGTGGCAGGGTCACTGAAGCTTTCTTT. This codes for CATGGRVTEAFF.

This chain joins TRBV7-8 and TRBJ2-5; D gene unclear. Trimming took off 10 bases at V and 4 bases at J, with 13 bases between the two ends. Germline V lookup: CDR1 SGHVS, CDR2 FQNEAQ. CDR3 length equals 12 residues. This CDR3 is CATRGVGETQYF. In DNA form, the CDR3 reads TGTGCCACGCGAGGCGTTGGAGAGACCCAGTACTTC.

This clonotype was seen repeatedly, ten times or more. The gene calls are TRBV2 and TRBJ1-1; D gene unclear. Germline CDR1 and CDR2: SNHLY and FYNNEI. V lost 8 bases and J lost 6, with 13 bases in between. The CDR3 spans 12 residues. The CDR3 loop is CASSALTPEAFF. CDR3 DNA sequence: TGTGCCAGCTCGGCTCTAACACCTGAAGCTTTCTTT.

The chain links TRBV12-3 or TRBV12-4 to TRBJ2-1; the D is unclear. The V end lost 4 bases, the J end lost 2 bases, and 12 bases lay between the germline ends. This CDR3 is built from 15 residues. The CDR3 DNA sequence: TGTGCCAGCAGTTCCAGGAACAGTCCCTACAATGAGCAGTTCTTC. It encodes CASSSRNSPYNEQFF.

The chain links TRBV3-2 to TRBJ1-5; TRBD1 was called by the table and not checked on the DNA. TRBV3-2 is deemed a pseudogene. The CDR3 runs to 21 residues. CDR3 protein: CASSLPVSWMYKKRPNQPQHF. The CDR3 coding sequence is TGTGCCAGCAGCCTACCCGTGAGTTGGATGTATAAGAAACGCCCCAATCAGCCCCAGCATTTT.

This clonotype was found many times. The chain has TRBV5-1 and TRBJ2-5; 11 bases fit TRBD2. CDR3 length equals 16 residues. Germline V CDR1 and CDR2: SGHRS, YFSETQ. The V gene end was trimmed by 3 bases and the J gene end by 2 bases; junction bases not matched to a gene: 6. The CDR3 sequence: CASSYLGTSGQETQYF. The DNA for the CDR3 is TGCGCCAGCAGCTATCTCGGGACTAGCGGACAAGAGACCCAGTACTTC.

This clonotype was observed a handful of times. J is TRBJ2-7 and V is TRBV30; no clear D gene. The CDR3 sequence is 11 residues long. Germline V gene data show CDR1 as GTSNPN and CDR2 as SVGIG (reference sequence). With 2 bases removed from V and 4 bases from J, the gap between germline ends came to 6 bases. The CDR3 sequence is CAWSTAYEQYF. In DNA, the CDR3 is TGTGCCTGGAGTACTGCATACGAGCAGTACTTC.

The rearrangement joins TRBV30 to TRBJ2-1; D gene uncertain. CDR1 GTSNPN and CDR2 SVGIG come from the germline V gene (reference sequence). V was shortened by 3 bases and J by 8 bases, with 14 bases between the two germline ends. CDR3 size: 13 residues. The CDR3 reads CAWSDWAIDEQFF. For the CDR3, the DNA is TGTGCCTGGAGCGATTGGGCTATCGATGAGCAGTTCTTC.

This clonotype came up many times. This chain joins TRBV6-6 and TRBJ2-7; 13 bases align to TRBD2. The CDR3 is made up of 15 amino acids. The ends lost 7 bases at V and 2 bases at J; junction bases unmatched: 5. Germline CDR1 MNHNY, CDR2 SVGAGI (reference sequence). The CDR3 loop is CASNEGLAGTYEQYF. In nucleotides, the CDR3 is TGTGCCAGCAACGAGGGACTAGCGGGGACCTACGAGCAGTACTTC.

This clonotype occurred many times. The V gene is TRBV5-1, the J gene TRBJ2-1, with 8 bases that match TRBD2. The germline V gene has CDR1 SGHRS and CDR2 YFSETQ. CDR3 length: 16 amino acids. V lost 7 bases to trimming and J lost 8 bases; unmatched junction nucleotides: 17. The CDR3 region has the DNA TGCGCCAGCCGAACGGGGGGGGCTGGAGGGTACGATGAGCAGTTCTTC. Translated, it gives CASRTGGAGGYDEQFF.

By share, this clonotype counts as medium-sized. The chain employs TRBV28 and TRBJ2-5; D is perhaps TRBD2 (6 bases). The V gene lost 9 bases and the J gene lost 5 bases, with 25 bases spanning the gap. The V gene's germline CDR1 is MDHEN and CDR2 SYDVKM. This CDR3 region has 16 residues. DNA for the CDR3: TGTGCCAGTCTGGCCGGAGGGAGAGGAGGTCGGGAGACCCAGTACTTC. Translation: CASLAGGRGGRETQYF.